This entry lists 15 T cell receptor beta chains sequenced from one sample in a study of T cell changes during pregnancy in multiple sclerosis. Sequenced by immunoSEQ multiplex PCR; TCRdb stores in-frame clones only, minus some. The data hold around 72,000 clones, with 91% observed a single time. The sequenced sample was peripheral blood, obtained in the third trimester of pregnancy. The receptor source for this set is a female donor in good health, enrolled as a control in a pregnancy study.

This clone appeared a few times. The chain links TRBV5-6 to TRBJ1-2, with 7 bases matching TRBD1. After removal of 4 bases from V and 4 bases from J, the junction contained 7 bases not matched to a gene. The CDR3 sequence is 14 residues long. Germline V CDR1 and CDR2: SGHDT, YYEEEE. In DNA form, the CDR3 reads TGTGCCAGCAGCAGGCCGGGACAGAGCTATGGCTACACCTTC. This sequence encodes CASSRPGQSYGYTF.

The gene calls are TRBV12-5 and TRBJ2-1; tentatively, D is TRBD1 (6 bases). CDR1 is LGHNT and CDR2 is FRNRAP in the germline V gene. V lost 2 bases to trimming and J lost 3 bases, with 17 bases between them. The CDR3 is 17 residues long. CDR3 in DNA: TGTGCTAGTGGTTTGCTAATTGAGACAGGCGACTACAATGAGCAGTTCTTC. Residues: CASGLLIETGDYNEQFF.

V gene TRBV11-3 combines with J gene TRBJ2-2; D not resolved. Trimming left V 4 bases short and J 0 bases short, with 9 bases between. The germline V gene encodes CDR1 SGHNT and CDR2 YENEEA. The CDR3 sequence is 15 residues long. This chain's CDR3 is CASSSRNPNTGELFF. The CDR3 coding sequence is TGTGCCAGCAGCTCGAGAAATCCGAACACCGGGGAGCTGTTTTTT.

The rearrangement links TRBV6-6 to TRBJ2-1; 11 bases map to TRBD1. The CDR3 is made up of 15 amino acids. The germline V gene encodes CDR1 MNHNY and CDR2 SVGAGI (reference sequence). The junction had 9 bases not matched to a gene; V was cut back by 5 bases and J by 9 bases. CDR3 amino acids: CASSLGQGARGEQFF. DNA for the CDR3: TGTGCCAGCAGTCTAGGACAGGGGGCTAGGGGTGAGCAGTTCTTC.

The chain joins TRBV11-3 to TRBJ2-3; D uncertain. Trimming took off 3 bases at V and 5 bases at J, with 9 bases between the two ends. The V gene's germline CDR1 is SGHNT and CDR2 YENEEA. CDR3 length: 13 residues. This CDR3 reads CASSFFVRDTQYF. DNA of the CDR3: TGTGCCAGCAGCTTTTTCGTGCGAGATACGCAGTATTTT.

The chain carries TRBV6-4 and TRBJ1-1, with D hard to call. Trimming stripped 4 bases from V and 0 bases from J, with 6 bases between. CDR3 length: 13 residues. Germline V CDR1 and CDR2: MRHNA, SNTAGT. The CDR3 here is CASSVEVNTEAFF. DNA for the CDR3: TGTGCCAGCAGTGTGGAGGTGAACACTGAAGCTTTCTTT.

The genes are TRBV5-1 and TRBJ2-3; D is perhaps TRBD1 (6 bases). Trimming stripped 7 bases from V and 2 bases from J, with 17 bases between. The CDR3 totals 15 residues. Germline V CDR1 and CDR2: SGHRS, YFSETQ. The CDR3 here is CASDLRGYPTDTQYF. DNA for the CDR3: TGCGCCAGCGACCTAAGGGGGTATCCCACAGATACGCAGTATTTT.

This chain uses TRBV6-6 with TRBJ1-3; D is ambiguous. Between the trimmed V and J ends, which lost 4 bases and 4 bases, there was a span of 8 bases. The CDR3 sequence is 13 residues long. Germline-derived CDR1 and CDR2 are MNHNY and SVGAGI (reference sequence). The CDR3, as DNA: TGTGCCAGCAGTTCGTTAGCCGGAAACACCATATATTTT. Protein: CASSSLAGNTIYF.

This chain uses TRBV5-5 with TRBJ2-3; TRBD2 aligns across 11 bases. CDR3 length equals 19 residues. The V and J ends lost 4 bases and 0 bases, in that order; junction bases with no gene match: 13. Germline V gene sequence: CDR1 SGHKS, CDR2 YYEKEE (reference sequence). The chain's CDR3 is CASSRRGVAGGPSTDTQYF. In nucleotides, the CDR3 is TGTGCCAGCAGCCGTCGTGGAGTAGCGGGAGGGCCTAGCACAGATACGCAGTATTTT.

This clone was counted a single time. The rearrangement joins TRBV9 to TRBJ2-1; the match to TRBD2 covers 12 bases. With V trimmed by 3 bases and J by 8 bases, 6 bases remained unmatched. The CDR3 contains 15 residues. The germline CDR1 and CDR2 sequences are SGDLS and YYNGEE. CDR3 loop: CASSGTSGRSDEQFF. CDR3 coding DNA: TGTGCCAGCAGCGGAACTAGCGGGAGGAGCGATGAGCAGTTCTTC.

This clone was observed once. The chain employs TRBV6-5 and TRBJ1-2; a possible D gene is TRBD1 (5 bases). V gave up 2 bases and J gave up 6 bases, with 10 bases separating them. There are 13 residues in the CDR3. The germline gives CDR1 MNHEY, CDR2 SVGAGI. The CDR3 sequence: CASSYRGGDGYTF. The CDR3 DNA sequence: TGTGCCAGCAGTTACCGGGGGGGGGATGGCTACACCTTC.

The chain recombines TRBV6-5 with TRBJ2-7, with TRBD1 as a possible D gene (6 bases). Trimming removed 0 bases at V and 1 base at J, with 10 bases between. Germline V gene data show CDR1 as MNHEY and CDR2 as SVGAGI. The CDR3 is 15 residues long. CDR3 DNA sequence: TGTGCCAGCAGTTACTCGCCAAGGGGGTCCTACGAGCAGTACTTC. It yields the protein CASSYSPRGSYEQYF.

The V gene is TRBV27, the J gene TRBJ1-2; TRBD1 might be the D (6 bases). V gave up 3 bases and J gave up 4 bases, with 18 bases separating them. The CDR3 has 16 amino acids. Germline CDR1 MNHEY, CDR2 SMNVEV (reference sequence). CDR3 sequence reads: CASSFTPPTGSYGYTF. The CDR3 DNA follows: TGTGCCAGCAGTTTTACCCCACCGACAGGCAGCTATGGCTACACCTTC.

The rearrangement uses TRBV27 and TRBJ1-2, with D possibly being TRBD1 (6 bases). V lost 4 bases and J lost 7, with 16 bases in between. Germline V gives CDR1 MNHEY, CDR2 SMNVEV (reference sequence). The CDR3 loop spans 14 amino acids. The CDR3 here is CASSCQGFGCGYTF. The CDR3, as DNA: TGTGCCAGCAGTTGCCAGGGGTTCGGTTGTGGCTACACCTTC.

The CDR3 coding sequence is TGCGCCAGCAGCCAAGATGGGCAGGGGGCGCGGGGCTACACCTTC. Amino acids: CASSQDGQGARGYTF. V usage is TRBV4-1 and J usage is TRBJ1-2; 8 bases line up with TRBD1. The CDR3 covers 15 residues. J was trimmed by 8 bases and V by 0 bases; bases with no gene match: 8. Germline lookup yields CDR1 MGHRA and CDR2 YSYEKL.